This T cell receptor beta chain stems from a study of T-cell reconstitution after alpha-beta-depleted transplantation in children. Study-wide results and caveats: One year post-transplant, T-cell counts and diversity were largely derived from T cells produced anew. Expanded clones from the graft, numbering several hundred, reportedly supplied alpha-beta T cells about two months after transplant. From surviving recipient T cells and thymic progenitors came the high day-60 TCRbeta diversity observed in some patients.

Many counts were recorded for this clonotype. Its cognate antigen is unknown. V trimming: 2 bases; J trimming: 3 bases; junction bases outside the gene matches: 9. Germline lookup yields CDR1 SGHRS and CDR2 YFSETQ. This CDR3 region has 16 residues. Unique molecular identifiers were built into the TCRbeta library. TCRdb analysed the PCR reads with MiXCR anew, one entry per CDR3 protein. Among around 300,000 distinct CDR3 sequences listed, 11% were seen once. This material consisted of peripheral blood, taken 180 days after TCRalphabeta/CD19-depleted stem cell transplant. This TCR derives from a male patient under 10 years old who had a stem cell transplant for chronic granulomatous disease, so the T cells may come from the graft donor. The gene calls are TRBV5-1 and TRBJ2-3; TRBD1 matches at 7 bases. The CDR3 nucleotides are TGCGCCAGCAGCTTCAGCAGGGGGATTCGAACAGATACGCAGTATTTT. Translation: CASSFSRGIRTDTQYF.